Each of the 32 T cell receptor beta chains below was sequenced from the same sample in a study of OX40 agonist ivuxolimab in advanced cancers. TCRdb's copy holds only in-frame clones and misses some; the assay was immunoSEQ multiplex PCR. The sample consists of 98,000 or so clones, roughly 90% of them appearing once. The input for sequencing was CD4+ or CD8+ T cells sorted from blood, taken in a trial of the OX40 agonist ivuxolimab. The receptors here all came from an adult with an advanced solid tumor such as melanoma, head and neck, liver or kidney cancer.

The CDR3 DNA is TGTGCCAGCAAACTCACTGGAGATGGGTGGCCCCAGCATTTT. It yields the protein CASKLTGDGWPQHF. The J gene is TRBJ1-5, the V gene TRBV28; D gene unclear. CDR1 MDHEN and CDR2 SYDVKM come from the germline V gene. Trimming took off 7 bases at V and 9 bases at J, with 19 bases between the two ends. This CDR3 contains 14 residues.

The CDR3 sequence: CASSMGLGTFSYEQYF. The CDR3 region has the DNA TGTGCCAGCAGCATGGGACTGGGAACCTTCTCCTACGAGCAGTACTTC. V and J are TRBV7-2 and TRBJ2-7; the D gene is possibly TRBD2 (6 bases). Germline V gene sequence: CDR1 SGHTA, CDR2 FQGNSA. V lost 5 bases, J lost 0 bases, and 17 bases lay in between. The CDR3 length is 16 residues.

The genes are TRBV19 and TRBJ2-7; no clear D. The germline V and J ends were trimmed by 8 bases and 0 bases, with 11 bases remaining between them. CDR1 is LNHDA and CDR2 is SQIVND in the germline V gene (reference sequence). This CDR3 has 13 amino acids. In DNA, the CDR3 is TGTGCCAGTTCTCCCTCAGACTCCTACGAGCAGTACTTC. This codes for CASSPSDSYEQYF. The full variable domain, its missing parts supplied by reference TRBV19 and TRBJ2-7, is DGGITQSPKYLFRKEGQNVTLSCEQNLNHDAMYWYRQDPGQGLRLIYYSQIVNDFQKGDIAEGYSVSREKKESFPLTVTSAQKNPTAFYLCASSPSDSYEQYFGPGTRLTVT.

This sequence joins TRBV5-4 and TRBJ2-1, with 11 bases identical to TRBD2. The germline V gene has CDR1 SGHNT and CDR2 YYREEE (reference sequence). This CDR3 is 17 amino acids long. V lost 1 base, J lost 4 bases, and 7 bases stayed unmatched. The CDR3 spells CASSLTTSGRGYNEQFF. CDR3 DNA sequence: TGTGCCAGCAGCTTGACTACTAGCGGGAGAGGATACAATGAGCAGTTCTTC.

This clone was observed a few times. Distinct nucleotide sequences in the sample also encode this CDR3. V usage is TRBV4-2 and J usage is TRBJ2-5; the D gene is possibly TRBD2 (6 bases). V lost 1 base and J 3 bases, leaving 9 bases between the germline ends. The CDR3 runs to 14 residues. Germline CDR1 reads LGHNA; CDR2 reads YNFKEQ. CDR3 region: CASSQGGGKETQYF. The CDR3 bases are TGTGCCAGCAGCCAAGGAGGAGGGAAAGAGACCCAGTACTTC.

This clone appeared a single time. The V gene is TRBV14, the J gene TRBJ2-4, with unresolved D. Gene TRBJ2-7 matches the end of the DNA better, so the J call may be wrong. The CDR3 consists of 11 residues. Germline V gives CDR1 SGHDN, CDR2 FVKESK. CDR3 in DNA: TGTGCCAGCAGCCAAGGCCTCGAGCAGTACTTC. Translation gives CASSQGLEQYF.

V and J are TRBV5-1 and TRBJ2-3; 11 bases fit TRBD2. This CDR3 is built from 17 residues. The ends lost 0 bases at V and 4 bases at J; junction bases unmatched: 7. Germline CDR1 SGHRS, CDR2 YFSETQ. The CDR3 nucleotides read TGCGCCAGCAGCTTGGCCGTAGCGGGAGGGAACGCAGATACGCAGTATTTT. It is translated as CASSLAVAGGNADTQYF.

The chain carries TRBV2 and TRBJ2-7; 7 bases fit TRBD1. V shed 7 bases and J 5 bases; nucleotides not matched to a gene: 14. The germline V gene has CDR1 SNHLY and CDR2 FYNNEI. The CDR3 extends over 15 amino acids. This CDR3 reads CASTREETGNHEQYF. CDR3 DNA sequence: TGTGCCAGCACCCGAGAGGAGACAGGGAACCACGAGCAGTACTTC.

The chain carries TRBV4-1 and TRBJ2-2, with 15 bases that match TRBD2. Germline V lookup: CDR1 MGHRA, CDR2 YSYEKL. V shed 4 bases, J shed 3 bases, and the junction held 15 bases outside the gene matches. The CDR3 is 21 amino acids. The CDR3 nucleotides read TGCGCCAGCAGCCCCTCCCGCGGACTAGCGGGAGGGCAGAGGGACACCGGGGAGCTGTTTTTT. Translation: CASSPSRGLAGGQRDTGELFF.

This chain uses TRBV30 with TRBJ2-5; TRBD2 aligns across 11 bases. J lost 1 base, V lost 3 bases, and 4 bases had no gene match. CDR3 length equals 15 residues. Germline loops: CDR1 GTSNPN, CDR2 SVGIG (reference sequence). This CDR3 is CAWSRLAGSQETQYF. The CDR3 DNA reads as TGTGCCTGGAGCCGACTAGCGGGATCCCAAGAGACCCAGTACTTC.

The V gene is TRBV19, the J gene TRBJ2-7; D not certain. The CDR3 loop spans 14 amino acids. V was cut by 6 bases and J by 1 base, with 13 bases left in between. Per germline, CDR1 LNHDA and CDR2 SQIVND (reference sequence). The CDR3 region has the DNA TGTGCCAGTAGCCGGGTTGGGCAGTCCTACGAGCAGTACTTC. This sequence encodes CASSRVGQSYEQYF.

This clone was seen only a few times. CDR3 bases: TGCGCCAGCAGCTTGAGGTCTAGCGGGAGAAATGAGCAGTTCTTC. Its protein is CASSLRSSGRNEQFF. The chain has TRBV5-1 and TRBJ2-1, with 10 bases matching TRBD2. The V segment lost 1 base and the J segment 7 bases; nucleotides outside the gene matches: 5. The CDR3 loop spans 15 amino acids. Germline CDR1 and CDR2: SGHRS and YFSETQ.

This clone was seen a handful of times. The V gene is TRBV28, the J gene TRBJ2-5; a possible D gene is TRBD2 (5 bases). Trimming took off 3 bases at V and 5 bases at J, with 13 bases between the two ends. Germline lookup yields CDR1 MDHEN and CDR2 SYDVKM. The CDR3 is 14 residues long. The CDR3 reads CASSLRVERETQYF. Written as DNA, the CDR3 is TGTGCCAGCAGTTTGAGGGTCGAGAGGGAGACCCAGTACTTC.

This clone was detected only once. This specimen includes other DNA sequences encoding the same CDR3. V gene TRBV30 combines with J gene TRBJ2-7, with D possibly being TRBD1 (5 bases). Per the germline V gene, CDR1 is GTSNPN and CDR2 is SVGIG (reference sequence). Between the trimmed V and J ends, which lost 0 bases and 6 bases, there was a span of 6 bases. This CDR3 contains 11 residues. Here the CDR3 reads CAWSVRGEQYF. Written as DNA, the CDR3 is TGTGCCTGGAGTGTTAGGGGCGAGCAGTACTTC.

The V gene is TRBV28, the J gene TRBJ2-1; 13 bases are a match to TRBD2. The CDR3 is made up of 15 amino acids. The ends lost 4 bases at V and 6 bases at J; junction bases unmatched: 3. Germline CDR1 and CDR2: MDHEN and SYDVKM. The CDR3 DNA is TGTGCCAGCAGTTCCGGACTAGCGGGAGCCAATGAGCAGTTCTTC. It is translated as CASSSGLAGANEQFF.

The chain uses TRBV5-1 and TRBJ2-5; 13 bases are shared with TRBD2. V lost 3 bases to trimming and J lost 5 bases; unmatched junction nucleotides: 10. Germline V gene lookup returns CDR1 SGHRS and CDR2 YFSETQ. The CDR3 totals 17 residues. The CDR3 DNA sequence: TGCGCCAGCAGCTCCGGACTAGCGGGAGCTCCTCTCGAGACCCAGTACTTC. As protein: CASSSGLAGAPLETQYF.

CDR3 region: CSVKVTSGTNEQFF. The CDR3 nucleotides are TGCAGCGTTAAAGTGACTAGCGGGACCAATGAGCAGTTCTTC. The chain links TRBV29-1 to TRBJ2-1, with 11 nucleotides matching TRBD2. V shed 5 bases and J 6 bases; nucleotides not matched to a gene: 6. This CDR3 contains 14 residues. The V gene's germline CDR1 is SQVTM and CDR2 ANQGSEA.

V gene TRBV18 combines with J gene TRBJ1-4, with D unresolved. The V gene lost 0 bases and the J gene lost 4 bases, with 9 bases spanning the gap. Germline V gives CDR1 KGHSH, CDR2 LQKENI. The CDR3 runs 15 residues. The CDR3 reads CASSPPRQLNEKLFF. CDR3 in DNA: TGTGCCAGCTCACCACCTCGGCAGCTTAATGAAAAACTGTTTTTT.

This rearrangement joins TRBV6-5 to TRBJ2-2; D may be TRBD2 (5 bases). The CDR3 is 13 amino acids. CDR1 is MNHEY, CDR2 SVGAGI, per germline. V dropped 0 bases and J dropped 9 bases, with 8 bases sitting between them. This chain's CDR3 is CASSYSSGWELFF. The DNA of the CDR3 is TGTGCCAGCAGTTACTCGTCGGGGTGGGAGCTGTTTTTT.

CDR3 loop: CASSRSVGQQETQYF. CDR3 in DNA: TGTGCCAGCAGCCGTTCGGTGGGACAGCAAGAGACCCAGTACTTC. The chain carries TRBV7-9 and TRBJ2-5, with TRBD1 matching 7 bases. The CDR3 has 15 residues. Germline loops: CDR1 SEHNR, CDR2 FQNEAQ (reference sequence). The trim removed 5 bases at V and 2 bases at J, leaving 8 bases unmatched.

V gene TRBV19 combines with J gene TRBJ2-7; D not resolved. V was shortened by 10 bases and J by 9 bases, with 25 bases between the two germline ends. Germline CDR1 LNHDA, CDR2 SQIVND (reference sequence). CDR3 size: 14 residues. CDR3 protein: CATTLGGDRLPQYF. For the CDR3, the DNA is TGTGCCACTACCCTCGGCGGAGATCGGCTCCCGCAGTACTTC.

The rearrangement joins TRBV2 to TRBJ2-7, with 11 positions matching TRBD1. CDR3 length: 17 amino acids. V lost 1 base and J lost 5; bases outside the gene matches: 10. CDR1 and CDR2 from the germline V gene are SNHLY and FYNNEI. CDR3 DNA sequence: TGTGCCAGCAGTGAAGGCCTTCTCCGGACAGGGGGCCACGAGCAGTACTTC. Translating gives CASSEGLLRTGGHEQYF.

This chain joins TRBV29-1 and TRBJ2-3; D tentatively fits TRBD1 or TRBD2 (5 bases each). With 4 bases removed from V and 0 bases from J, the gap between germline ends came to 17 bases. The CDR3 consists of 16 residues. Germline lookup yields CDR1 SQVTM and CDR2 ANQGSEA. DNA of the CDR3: TGCAGCGTTGTCCGGGACGGTGGAACTAGCACAGATACGCAGTATTTT. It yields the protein CSVVRDGGTSTDTQYF.

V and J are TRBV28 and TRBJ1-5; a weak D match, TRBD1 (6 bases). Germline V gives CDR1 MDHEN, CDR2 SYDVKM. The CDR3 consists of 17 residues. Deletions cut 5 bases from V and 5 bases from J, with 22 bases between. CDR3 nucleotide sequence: TGTGCCAGCAGTAGATCGGGTCAACAGGGTTTTTATCAGCCCCAGCATTTT. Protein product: CASSRSGQQGFYQPQHF. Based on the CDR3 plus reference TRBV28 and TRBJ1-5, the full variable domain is DVKVTQSSRYLVKRTGEKVFLECVQDMDHENMFWYRQDPGLGLRLIYFSYDVKMKEKGDIPEGYSVSREKKERFSLILESASTNQTSMYLCASSRSGQQGFYQPQHFGDGTRLSIL.

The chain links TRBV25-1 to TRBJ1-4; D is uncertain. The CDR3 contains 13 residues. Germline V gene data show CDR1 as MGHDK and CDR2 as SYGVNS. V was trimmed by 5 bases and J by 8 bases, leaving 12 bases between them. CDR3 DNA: TGTGCCAGCAGTCTGAGGATGGGGGAAAAACTGTTTTTT. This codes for CASSLRMGEKLFF.

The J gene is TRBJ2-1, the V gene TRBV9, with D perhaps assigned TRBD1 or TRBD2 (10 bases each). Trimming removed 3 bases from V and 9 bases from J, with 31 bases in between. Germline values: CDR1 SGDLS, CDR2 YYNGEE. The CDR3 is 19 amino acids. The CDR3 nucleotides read TGTGCCAGCAGCGCACCGGGACAGGGGTTTAGCGGGAGGCAGGGTGAGCAGTTCTTC. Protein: CASSAPGQGFSGRQGEQFF.

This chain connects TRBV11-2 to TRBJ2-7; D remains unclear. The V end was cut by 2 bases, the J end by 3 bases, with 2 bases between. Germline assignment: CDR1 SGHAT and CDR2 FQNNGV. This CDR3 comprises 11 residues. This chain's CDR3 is CASSLNYEQYF. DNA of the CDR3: TGTGCCAGCAGCTTAAACTACGAGCAGTACTTC.

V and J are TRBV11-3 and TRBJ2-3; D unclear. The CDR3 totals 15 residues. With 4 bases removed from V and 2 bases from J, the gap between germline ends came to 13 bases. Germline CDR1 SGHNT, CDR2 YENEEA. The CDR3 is CASSSAWVATDTQYF. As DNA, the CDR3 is TGTGCCAGCAGCTCAGCATGGGTCGCCACAGATACGCAGTATTTT.

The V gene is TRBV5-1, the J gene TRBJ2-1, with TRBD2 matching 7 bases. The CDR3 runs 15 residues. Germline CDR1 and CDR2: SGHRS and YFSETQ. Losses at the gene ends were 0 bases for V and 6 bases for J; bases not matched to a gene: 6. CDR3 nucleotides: TGCGCCAGCAGCTTGGCCCCGGGGGAGGGCAATGAGCAGTTCTTC. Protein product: CASSLAPGEGNEQFF.

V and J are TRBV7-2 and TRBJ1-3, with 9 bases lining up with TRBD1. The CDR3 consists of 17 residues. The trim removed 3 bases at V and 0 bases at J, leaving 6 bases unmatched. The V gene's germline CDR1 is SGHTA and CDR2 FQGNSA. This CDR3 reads CASSLTGGSFSGNTIYF. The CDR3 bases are TGTGCCAGCAGCTTGACAGGGGGTAGCTTCTCTGGAAACACCATATATTTT.

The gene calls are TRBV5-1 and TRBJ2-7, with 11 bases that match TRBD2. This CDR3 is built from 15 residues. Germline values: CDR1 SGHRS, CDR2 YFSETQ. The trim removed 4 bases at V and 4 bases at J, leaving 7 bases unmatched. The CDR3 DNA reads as TGCGCCAGCAGCGCGAGTAGCGGGAGGGGTTACGAGCAGTACTTC. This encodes CASSASSGRGYEQYF.

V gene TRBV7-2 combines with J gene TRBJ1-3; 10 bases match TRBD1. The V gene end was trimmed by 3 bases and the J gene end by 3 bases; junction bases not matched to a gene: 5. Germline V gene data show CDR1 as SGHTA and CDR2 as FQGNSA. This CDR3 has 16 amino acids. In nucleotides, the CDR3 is TGTGCCAGCAGCTTGGGACAGGGGCGAGTTGGAAACACCATATATTTT. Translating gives CASSLGQGRVGNTIYF.